This T cell receptor (beta chain) derives from a study of Ad26.COV2.S vaccination and SARS-CoV-2 variants. About the study: Participants got Ad26.COV2.S intramuscularly, once or twice 56 days apart. Study results and limitations: Measurements of TCR breadth and depth may have given underestimates of the total T cell responses. Substantial response breadth was reportedly seen for spike-specific CD8+ and CD4+ T cells after vaccination. Placebo recipients and vaccine recipients were similar in non-spike TCR breadth.

V lost 4 bases, J lost 0 bases, and 13 bases stayed unmatched. CDR3 length equals 19 residues. The V gene's germline CDR1 is SGDLS and CDR2 YYNGEE. This sample's treatment: over 15 received Ad26.COV2.S at low or high dose, single or two shots; roughly 5 received placebo; per-sample allocation not given. At day 63 after the first vaccine or placebo injection, samples were drawn. Of note for this clone: Its antigen is not identified.

Measured with immunoSEQ multiplex PCR; TCRdb has only the in-frame clones, and not every one. Of about 500,000 clones listed, about 88% are singletons. Specimen: peripheral blood, collected in a trial of Ad26.COV2.S vaccine versus placebo. The rearrangement uses TRBV9 and TRBJ1-4; TRBD1 aligns across 9 bases. The sequence was collected from a person aged 18-60 years who received the Ad26.COV2.S COVID-19 vaccine or a placebo. Here the CDR3 DNA reads TGTGCCAGCAGCTCCGACCTGGGACAGGGAAAGGCAACTAATGAAAAACTGTTTTTT. Its translation: CASSSDLGQGKATNEKLFF.